Following are 23 T cell receptor beta chains from one sample sequenced in a study of low-dose radiotherapy and immunotherapy resistance in tumors. TRAV and TRBV primers primed cDNA for both TCRalpha and TCRbeta. The PCR that amplified TCRs ran for roughly 20 cycles, relying on a constant-region primer and a V-primer adapter. TCRdb reprocessed the reads with MiXCR, giving one entry per CDR3 protein. Among about 82,000 distinct CDR3 sequences listed, approximately 19% were seen once. The sample's time point: before trial treatment. The sample was PBMCs, taken before treatment. Every receptor here comes from a male donor with prostate cancer.

In its sample, this clonotype was seen a few times. The chain recombines TRBV7-8 with TRBJ2-5; 7 bases line up with TRBD1. Germline CDR1 is SGHVS and CDR2 is FQNEAQ. V dropped 5 bases and J dropped 5; count of bases not matched to a gene: 8. This CDR3 spans 14 amino acids. CDR3 amino acids: CASSPQGRLETQYF. CDR3 nucleotide sequence: TGTGCCAGCAGCCCACAGGGGCGGTTGGAGACCCAGTACTTC. The full variable domain, in which reference TRBV7-8 and TRBJ2-5 provide the parts outside the CDR3, is GAGVSQSPRYKVAKRGQDVALRCDPISGHVSLFWYQQALGQGPEFLTYFQNEAQLDKSGLPSDRFFAERPEGSVSTLKIQRTQQEDSAVYLCASSPQGRLETQYFGPGTRLLVL.

The table lists this clonotype with many counts. At one of its ends the junction is not consistent with the germline gene, which may arise from a read error. The chain employs TRBV7-2 and TRBJ2-7; 10 nucleotides match TRBD2. There are 15 residues in the CDR3. Per the germline V gene, CDR1 is SGHTA and CDR2 is FQGNSA. CDR3 nucleotides: TGTGCCAGCAGGTTAGCGGGGGGTTCCTCCTACGAGCAGTACTTC. Its translation is CASRLAGGSSYEQYF.

At least ten counts were recorded for this clonotype. The V call is TRBV1, the J call TRBJ2-1; TRBD2, the table's D call, lacks a check against the DNA. TRBV1 is an annotated pseudogene. The CDR3 is made up of 16 amino acids. The CDR3 region has the DNA TGCACCAGCAGCCGGGGTACGGGAGGATCCTTCGGTGAGCAGTTCTTC. Its translation is CTSSRGTGGSFGEQFF.

Many counts were recorded for this clonotype. The J gene is TRBJ2-3, the V gene TRBV2; D is unresolved. Germline loops: CDR1 SNHLY, CDR2 FYNNEI. The CDR3 is 15 residues long. The ends were cut back, 3 bases at V and 2 bases at J, with 12 bases in the middle. DNA for the CDR3: TGTGCCAGCAGTGACATTGGAGCAGACACAGATACGCAGTATTTT. Its translation is CASSDIGADTDTQYF.

The chain recombines TRBV18 with TRBJ2-4, with TRBD2 identical over 8 bases. Germline CDR1 KGHSH, CDR2 LQKENI. Trimming removed 1 base from V and 1 base from J; junction bases left unmatched: 9. The CDR3 has 18 amino acids. The CDR3 nucleotides are TGTGCCAGCTCACCACTCGGACTAGCATTATCGGCCAAAAACATTCAGTACTTC. As protein: CASSPLGLALSAKNIQYF. The full variable domain, in which reference TRBV18 and TRBJ2-4 provide the parts outside the CDR3, is NAGVMQNPRHLVRRRGQEARLRCSPMKGHSHVYWYRQLPEEGLKFMVYLQKENIIDESGMPKERFSAEFPKEGPSILRIQQVVRGDSAAYFCASSPLGLALSAKNIQYFGAGTRLSVL.

This clonotype was counted ten times or more. This sequence joins TRBV5-1 and TRBJ2-2; no reliable D call. V dropped 3 bases and J dropped 4 bases, with 7 bases sitting between them. The CDR3 consists of 13 residues. Germline loops: CDR1 SGHRS, CDR2 YFSETQ. The CDR3 coding sequence is TGCGCCAGCAGCTACAAAACCACCGGGGAGCTGTTTTTT. This translates into CASSYKTTGELFF.

This clonotype has a count of ten or more. The J gene is TRBJ2-5, the V gene TRBV20-1; D not certain. Germline V gives CDR1 DFQATT, CDR2 SNEGSKA (reference sequence). The CDR3 runs to 14 residues. V dropped 1 base and J dropped 1 base, with 10 bases sitting between them. The CDR3 DNA sequence: TGCAGTGCTAGAGTTTCAACCCTCCAAGAGACCCAGTACTTC. It yields the protein CSARVSTLQETQYF.

The table lists this clonotype with many counts. The chain employs TRBV12-3 or TRBV12-4 and TRBJ1-1; 12 bases are shared with TRBD1. CDR3 length: 16 residues. J was trimmed by 1 base and V by 5 bases; bases with no gene match: 5. The CDR3 sequence: CASSLGTGGTNTEAFF. Written as DNA, the CDR3 is TGTGCCAGCAGTCTTGGGACAGGGGGCACGAACACTGAAGCTTTCTTT.

In this sample, this clonotype turned up many times. The chain joins TRBV10-3 to TRBJ2-3, with 9 bases aligning to TRBD2. Per the germline V gene, CDR1 is ENHRY and CDR2 is SYGVKD. This CDR3 is 14 amino acids long. J was trimmed by 4 bases and V by 2 bases; bases with no gene match: 1. CDR3 sequence (DNA): TGTGCCATCAGTGAGACTAGCGGGTCAGATACGCAGTATTTT. This gives the protein CAISETSGSDTQYF.

This clonotype has more than one count but fewer than ten. This chain uses TRBV18 with TRBJ2-7; D perhaps matches TRBD2 (5 bases). The CDR3 contains 16 residues. Germline V gene data show CDR1 as KGHSH and CDR2 as LQKENI. Trimming removed 1 base from V and 2 bases from J, with 15 bases in between. The CDR3 DNA reads as TGTGCCAGCTCACCACAGGGAGCCGGCAGCGCCTACGAGCAGTACTTC. This gives the protein CASSPQGAGSAYEQYF.

With respect to this clonotype: Only one base separates this from a far larger clonotype, so it likely reflects a read error. This rearrangement joins TRBV6-8 to TRBJ2-7; TRBD2 is a possible D gene (6 bases). V lost 0 bases and J 6 bases, leaving 27 bases between the germline ends. The CDR3 loop spans 19 amino acids. Germline V gives CDR1 MNHGY, CDR2 SAAAGT. The CDR3 bases are TGTGCCAGCAGTTACTCAGGGACTGGCGCCTTAGGTGGAGGCGTCGAGCAGTACTTC. The encoded protein is CASSYSGTGALGGGVEQYF.

This clonotype was counted between two and nine times. The chain employs TRBV19 and TRBJ1-5; maybe TRBD1 (5 bases). This CDR3 region has 15 residues. The V end lost 1 base, the J end lost 9 bases, and 16 bases lay between the germline ends. CDR1 is LNHDA and CDR2 is SQIVND in the germline V gene (reference sequence). The CDR3 reads CASSIVNQGVLPQHF. Written as DNA, the CDR3 is TGTGCCAGTAGTATAGTCAATCAGGGAGTTCTGCCCCAGCATTTT.

This clonotype was seen ten or more times. This chain joins TRBV3-1 and TRBJ2-7; 8 bases are a match to TRBD1. CDR1 is LGHDT, CDR2 YNNKEL, per germline (reference sequence). V trimming: 4 bases; J trimming: 0 bases; junction bases outside the gene matches: 14. The CDR3 runs to 18 residues. The CDR3 loop reads CASSRHSPGQGGSYEQYF. The DNA for the CDR3 is TGTGCCAGCAGCCGACATAGCCCCGGACAGGGCGGCTCCTACGAGCAGTACTTC.

There are many counts of this clonotype. The rearrangement uses TRBV4-2 and TRBJ1-6, with 8 bases that match TRBD1. With 0 bases clipped from V and 5 bases from J, the junction kept 15 bases outside the gene matches. This CDR3 comprises 20 residues. CDR1 LGHNA and CDR2 YNFKEQ come from the germline V gene. CDR3 residues: CASSQELVGRGRLDNSPLHF. CDR3 coding DNA: TGTGCCAGCAGCCAAGAGTTAGTGGGCAGGGGGCGGCTTGATAATTCACCCCTCCACTTT.

The table lists this clonotype with many counts. The chain has TRBV18 and TRBJ2-7, with 7 bases aligning to TRBD1. This CDR3 region has 13 residues. Trimming at V came to 8 bases and at J to 3 bases, leaving 7 bases not matched to a gene. From germline, CDR1 is KGHSH and CDR2 LQKENI. The CDR3 protein is CASSPPGGYEQYF. The CDR3 region has the DNA TGTGCCAGCAGCCCTCCAGGGGGCTACGAGCAGTACTTC.

This clonotype was counted a single time. The chain joins TRBV12-3 or TRBV12-4 to TRBJ1-1; 9 bases match TRBD1. J was trimmed by 1 base and V by 10 bases; bases with no gene match: 7. The CDR3 runs 14 residues. CDR3 region: CATLPGQGNTEAFF. CDR3 sequence (DNA): TGTGCCACCCTACCGGGACAGGGGAACACTGAAGCTTTCTTT.

The table lists this clonotype with many counts. The rearrangement links TRBV7-6 to TRBJ2-1; no clear D gene. V was clipped by 3 bases and J by 2 bases, with 11 bases between them. The germline V gene has CDR1 SGHVS and CDR2 FNYEAQ. This CDR3 region has 15 residues. The CDR3 DNA reads TGTGCCAGCAGCTTGATGCCCGGTACCTACAATGAGCAGTTCTTC. Encoded protein: CASSLMPGTYNEQFF.

This clonotype has only a few counts. The rearrangement links TRBV10-3 to TRBJ1-5; maybe TRBD1 (5 bases). This CDR3 has 15 residues. Germline CDR1 reads ENHRY; CDR2 reads SYGVKD. Between the trimmed V and J ends, which lost 3 bases and 5 bases, there was a span of 14 bases. The CDR3 DNA reads TGTGCCATCAGTGATGGCAGGGCGGACTATCAGCCCCAGCATTTT. Translated, it gives CAISDGRADYQPQHF.

This clonotype was observed many times. The rearrangement uses TRBV20-1 and TRBJ2-5, with TRBD1 identical over 7 bases. Unmatched junction bases numbered 8, after V lost 8 bases and J lost 5 bases. The CDR3 runs to 12 residues. The V gene's germline CDR1 is DFQATT and CDR2 SNEGSKA (reference sequence). In DNA form, the CDR3 reads TGCAGTACCTCGACAGGGATGGAGACCCAGTACTTC. The encoded protein is CSTSTGMETQYF.

This clonotype was observed at least ten times. This chain joins TRBV6-2 or TRBV6-3 and TRBJ2-1, with D perhaps matching TRBD1 or TRBD2 (5 bases each). CDR1 is MNHEY, CDR2 SVGEGT, per germline. V lost 3 bases, J lost 10 bases, and 13 bases lay in between. The CDR3 totals 13 residues. Here the CDR3 reads CASSYSGTGEQFF. In nucleotides, the CDR3 is TGTGCCAGCAGTTATTCCGGGACCGGAGAGCAGTTCTTC.

In its sample, this clonotype was seen many times. The chain links TRBV24-1 to TRBJ2-5, with TRBD1 identical over 7 bases. The CDR3 contains 14 residues. J gave up 5 bases and V 4 bases, and 6 bases lay outside the gene matches. Germline CDR1 and CDR2: KGHDR and SFDVKD. The CDR3 sequence: CATSDDRVGETQYF. In DNA form, the CDR3 reads TGTGCCACCAGTGACGACAGGGTTGGCGAGACCCAGTACTTC.

Many counts were recorded for this clonotype. V usage is TRBV6-6 and J usage is TRBJ1-1, with D unclear. Germline-derived CDR1 and CDR2 are MNHNY and SVGAGI (reference sequence). The CDR3 is 10 residues long. CDR3 region: CAVWEREAFF. DNA of the CDR3: TGTGCAGTGTGGGAGCGTGAAGCTTTCTTT.

This clonotype was recorded many times. V and J are TRBV12-5 and TRBJ2-1; no clear D. The ends were cut back, 6 bases at V and 3 bases at J, with 9 bases in the middle. CDR3 length: 13 amino acids. Germline V gene sequence: CDR1 LGHNT, CDR2 FRNRAP. In DNA, the CDR3 is TGTGCTAGTGGAGTCGGAAGCTACAATGAGCAGTTCTTC. The encoded protein is CASGVGSYNEQFF.